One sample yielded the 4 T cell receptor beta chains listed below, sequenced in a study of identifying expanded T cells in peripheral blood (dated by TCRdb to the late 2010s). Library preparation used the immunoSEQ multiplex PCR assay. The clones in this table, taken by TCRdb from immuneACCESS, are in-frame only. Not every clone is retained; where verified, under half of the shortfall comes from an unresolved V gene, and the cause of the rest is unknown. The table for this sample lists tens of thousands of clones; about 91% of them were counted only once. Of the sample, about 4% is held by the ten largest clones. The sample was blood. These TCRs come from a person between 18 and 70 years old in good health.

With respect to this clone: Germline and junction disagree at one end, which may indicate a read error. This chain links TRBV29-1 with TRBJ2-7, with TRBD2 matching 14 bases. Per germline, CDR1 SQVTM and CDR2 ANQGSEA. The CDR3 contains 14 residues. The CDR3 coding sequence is TGCAGCGTTAGGGGACTAGCGGGGGCCTACAAGCAGTACTTC. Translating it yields CSVRGLAGAYKQYF.

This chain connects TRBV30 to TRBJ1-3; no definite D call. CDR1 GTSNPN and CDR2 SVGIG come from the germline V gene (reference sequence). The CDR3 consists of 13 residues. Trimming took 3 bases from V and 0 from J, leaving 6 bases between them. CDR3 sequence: CAWREISGNTIYF. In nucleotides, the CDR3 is TGTGCCTGGAGGGAGATCTCTGGAAACACCATATATTTT.

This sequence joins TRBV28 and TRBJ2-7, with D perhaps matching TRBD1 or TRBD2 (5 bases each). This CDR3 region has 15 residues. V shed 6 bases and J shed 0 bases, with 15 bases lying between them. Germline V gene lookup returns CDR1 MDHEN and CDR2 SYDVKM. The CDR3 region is CASRQSEGLSYEQYF. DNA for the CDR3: TGTGCCAGCAGACAAAGCGAGGGGCTCTCCTACGAGCAGTACTTC.

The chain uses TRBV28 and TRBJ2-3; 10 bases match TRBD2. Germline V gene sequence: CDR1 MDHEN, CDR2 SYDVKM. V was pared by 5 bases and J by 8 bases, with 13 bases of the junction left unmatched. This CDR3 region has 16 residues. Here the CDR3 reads CASSPTIAGGDVTQYF. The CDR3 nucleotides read TGTGCCAGCAGTCCCACTATAGCGGGGGGCGACGTTACGCAGTATTTT.